This TCR beta chain was identified in a study of T cells after yellow fever vaccination. Synthesis of TCR cDNA relied on 5'RACE template switching, which attached a universal primer site and UMIs. Each CDR3 protein is one row after TCRdb ran MiXCR on the 5' RACE reads. The data contain hundreds of thousands of distinct CDR3 sequences, roughly 12% of them singletons. A few counts support this clonotype. Source: PBMCs, taken on the day of the yellow fever booster vaccination. The TCR was taken from a man aged 25 to 40 who received the YFV17D yellow fever vaccine.

CDR3 DNA: TGTGCCATCAGTGAGTCCGCAGGCCAAGAGACCCAGTACTTC. Amino acid sequence: CAISESAGQETQYF. This chain connects TRBV10-3 to TRBJ2-5; D ambiguous. Trimming took 0 bases from V and 1 from J, leaving 6 bases between them. Per the germline V gene, CDR1 is ENHRY and CDR2 is SYGVKD. This CDR3 region has 14 residues.